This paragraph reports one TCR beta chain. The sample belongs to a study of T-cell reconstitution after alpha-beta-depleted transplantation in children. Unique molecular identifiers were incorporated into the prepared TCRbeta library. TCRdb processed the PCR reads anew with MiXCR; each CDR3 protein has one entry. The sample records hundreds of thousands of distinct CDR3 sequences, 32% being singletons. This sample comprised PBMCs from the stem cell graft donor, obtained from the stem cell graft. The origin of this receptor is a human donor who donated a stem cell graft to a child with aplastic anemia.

The CDR3 nucleotides are TGTGCCAGCAGCTCGGGACTGGGACCCTACAATGAGCAGTTCTTC. It translates to CASSSGLGPYNEQFF. The chain is built from TRBV7-3 and TRBJ2-1, with a possible D match to TRBD2 (6 bases). V lost 4 bases and J 2 bases, leaving 12 bases between the germline ends. The CDR3 covers 15 residues. Germline V gene data show CDR1 as SGHTA and CDR2 as FQGTGA.